The 8 T cell receptor beta chains reported below all come from one sample, sequenced in a study of Ad26.COV2.S vaccination and SARS-CoV-2 variants. Measured with immunoSEQ multiplex PCR; TCRdb has only the in-frame clones, and not every one. Of some 180,000 clones in the sample, 70% to 90% were seen once. The sample in question was peripheral blood, obtained after recovery from COVID-19. These receptors were collected from a human donor who had recovered from COVID-19.

The chain links TRBV6-4 to TRBJ2-7, with no clear D. The CDR3 has 11 amino acids. Germline lookup yields CDR1 MRHNA and CDR2 SNTAGT. Trimming shortened V by 10 bases and J by 6 bases, and 13 bases separated the two germline ends. This CDR3 is CAIIRAGEQYF. As DNA, the CDR3 is TGTGCCATCATTCGGGCTGGCGAGCAGTACTTC.

J is TRBJ1-5 and V is TRBV4-1, with D hard to call. Germline CDR1 is MGHRA and CDR2 is YSYEKL. The V end lost 3 bases, the J end lost 0 bases, and 9 bases lay between the germline ends. The CDR3 runs to 15 residues. CDR3 DNA sequence: TGCGCCAGCAGCCAGGCCCATTATAGCAATCAGCCCCAGCATTTT. As protein: CASSQAHYSNQPQHF.

For this clone: This same CDR3 is encoded by further DNA sequences in the sample. J is TRBJ2-1 and V is TRBV5-4, with 10 positions matching TRBD2. V lost 0 bases to trimming and J lost 7 bases; unmatched junction nucleotides: 4. The CDR3 totals 15 residues. Germline V gene data show CDR1 as SGHNT and CDR2 as YYREEE (reference sequence). In nucleotides, the CDR3 is TGTGCCAGCAGCTTGGATTGGACTAGCGGAAATGAGCAGTTCTTC. Protein product: CASSLDWTSGNEQFF.

This chain connects TRBV7-9 to TRBJ1-2; TRBD1 is a possible D gene (6 bases). Trimming took 4 bases from V and 6 from J, leaving 27 bases between them. Germline values: CDR1 SEHNR, CDR2 FQNEAQ (reference sequence). The CDR3 sequence is 18 residues long. The CDR3 protein is CASSWVGGNSYGVDGYTF. The CDR3 DNA follows: TGTGCCAGCAGCTGGGTAGGGGGTAACTCCTATGGCGTGGATGGCTACACCTTC.

CDR3 in amino acids: CASSLDRGNTEAFF. The CDR3 nucleotides are TGTGCCAGCAGCTTGGACAGGGGGAACACTGAAGCTTTCTTT. V is TRBV11-3 and J is TRBJ1-1, with 9 nucleotides matching TRBD1. The germline CDR1 and CDR2 sequences are SGHNT and YENEEA. The CDR3 sequence is 14 residues long. After removal of 3 bases from V and 1 base from J, the junction contained 0 bases not matched to a gene.

A single count supports this clone. The chain recombines TRBV18 with TRBJ2-7; 8 bases are shared with TRBD1. The CDR3 contains 14 residues. The J segment lost 1 base and the V segment lost 5 bases, leaving 4 bases of the junction unmatched. Germline CDR1 KGHSH, CDR2 LQKENI. CDR3 bases: TGTGCCAGCTCAGTCGGGACAGGATCCTACGAGCAGTACTTC. This gives the protein CASSVGTGSYEQYF.

V usage is TRBV7-2 and J usage is TRBJ2-5; 8 bases map to TRBD1. The J segment lost 5 bases and the V segment lost 3 bases, leaving 2 bases of the junction unmatched. CDR1 SGHTA and CDR2 FQGNSA come from the germline V gene. This CDR3 has 13 amino acids. This chain's CDR3 is CASSFGTGETQYF. The CDR3 DNA is TGTGCCAGCAGCTTTGGGACAGGCGAGACCCAGTACTTC.

Only a few counts were recorded for this clone. The chain links TRBV6-4 to TRBJ1-6; 7 bases match TRBD1. Germline-derived CDR1 and CDR2 are MRHNA and SNTAGT. The CDR3 covers 14 residues. Germline trimming cut 3 bases from V and 7 bases from J; bases unmatched to any gene: 3. This CDR3 reads CASSEFRGNSPLHF. The CDR3 region has the DNA TGTGCCAGCAGTGAGTTCAGGGGGAATTCACCCCTCCACTTT.